The clone carrying this T cell receptor (beta chain) has more than one count but fewer than ten. Its target is not known. The data were obtained in a study of cytomegalovirus exposure and HLA in healthy donors. Regarding the study as a whole: TCR beta chains associated with HLA were, in a later analysis, more clonally expanded than equally common others. While the bulk of TCR sequences proved rare, some public TCRs turned up in many donors. It was reported in a later analysis that an Asian-associated ancestry cluster showed fewer N-insertions than the 666-donor mean.

Trimming left V 6 bases short and J 1 base short, with 18 bases between. Looked up from germline, CDR1 is KGHSH and CDR2 is LQKENI. The CDR3 contains 16 residues. The study ran its PCR with 60 Vbeta and 13 Jbeta primers. The protocol was immunoSEQ multiplex PCR, while the TCRdb copy is restricted to in-frame clones and leaves out a portion. Among 85,000 to 100,000 clones listed, 64% were seen once. The receptor's source is a man in his sixties in good health and CMV-seronegative. This rearrangement joins TRBV18 to TRBJ1-1, with TRBD1 as a possible D gene (6 bases). Sequenced: PBMCs. The CDR3 is CASSPLAGAGNTEAFF. In DNA, the CDR3 is TGTGCCAGCTCGCCTCTGGCAGGGGCAGGGAACACTGAAGCTTTCTTT.